The 20 T cell receptor beta chains below all came from one sample that was sequenced in a study of OX40 agonist ivuxolimab in advanced cancers. The library relied on the immunoSEQ multiplex PCR assay. This immuneACCESS table, as held by TCRdb, lists in-frame sequences with V and J called but not all clones. Of the missing ones, under half trace to an unresolved V gene in checked studies; the others have no known cause. Counted in this sample were under 100,000 clones; around 85% of them appeared once. The ten largest make up 2% to 3% of the sample. This specimen consisted of CD4+ or CD8+ T cells sorted from blood, obtained in a trial of the OX40 agonist ivuxolimab. These receptors all come from an adult with an advanced solid tumor such as melanoma, head and neck, liver or kidney cancer.

The chain recombines TRBV6-5 with TRBJ1-4, with no clear D. The CDR3 has 11 residues. Germline V gives CDR1 MNHEY, CDR2 SVGAGI. The germline V and J ends were trimmed by 8 bases and 8 bases, with 9 bases remaining between them. The CDR3: CASQGTEKLFF. In DNA form, the CDR3 reads TGTGCCAGCCAAGGCACCGAAAAACTGTTTTTT.

The chain uses TRBV12-5 and TRBJ2-7, with D possibly TRBD2 on 6 matching bases. Trimming left V 3 bases short and J 1 base short, with 13 bases between. CDR1 is LGHNT, CDR2 FRNRAP, per germline. The CDR3 covers 15 residues. The CDR3, as DNA: TGTGCTAGTGGTTTTTCGGCGGGGAGGTCCTACGAGCAGTACTTC. The encoded protein is CASGFSAGRSYEQYF. Using reference TRBV12-5 and TRBJ2-7 for the parts outside the CDR3, the full variable domain is DARVTQTPRHKVTEMGQEVTMRCQPILGHNTVFWYRQTMMQGLELLAYFRNRAPLDDSGMPKDRFSAEMPDATLATLKIQPSEPRDSAVYFCASGFSAGRSYEQYFGPGTRLTVT.

For the CDR3, the DNA is TGTGCCAGCAGCTGGCTTTCGGGCGGGGAGCTGTTTTTT. This encodes CASSWLSGGELFF. The chain uses TRBV5-8 and TRBJ2-2; D is unresolved. The CDR3 runs to 13 residues. CDR1 is SGHTS and CDR2 is YDEGEE in the germline V gene. The V and J ends lost 3 bases and 7 bases respectively, with 10 bases between them.

This clone was seen a single time. The chain recombines TRBV7-9 with TRBJ1-1, with D hard to call. The V gene lost 1 base and the J gene lost 1 base, with 4 bases spanning the gap. Germline-derived CDR1 and CDR2 are SEHNR and FQNEAQ (reference sequence). The CDR3 loop spans 13 amino acids. The CDR3 region is CASSLVTNTEAFF. The CDR3 DNA reads TGTGCCAGCAGCTTAGTCACGAACACTGAAGCTTTCTTT.

The chain combines TRBV4-3 with TRBJ2-5; no reliable D call. The CDR3 totals 14 residues. V was pared by 4 bases and J by 2 bases, with 11 bases between. Per the germline V gene, CDR1 is LGHNA and CDR2 is YSLEER. CDR3: CASSPTNTQETQYF. The CDR3 nucleotides read TGCGCCAGCAGCCCTACGAACACTCAAGAGACCCAGTACTTC.

This chain connects TRBV10-3 to TRBJ1-6, with 12 positions matching TRBD1. This CDR3 is built from 14 residues. Germline loops: CDR1 ENHRY, CDR2 SYGVKD. V shed 4 bases, J shed 12 bases, and the junction held 4 bases outside the gene matches. The CDR3 DNA reads as TGTGCCATCAGTGGAGGGACAGGGGGCGGACCCCTCCACTTT. This gives the protein CAISGGTGGGPLHF.

The V gene is TRBV28, the J gene TRBJ2-1; D is uncertain. The germline V gene encodes CDR1 MDHEN and CDR2 SYDVKM. The CDR3 spans 16 residues. V lost 1 base and J lost 2, with 12 bases in between. CDR3 protein: CASSLSRYPTYNEQFF. The CDR3 DNA reads TGTGCCAGCAGTTTATCCCGATACCCCACCTACAATGAGCAGTTCTTC.

This chain links TRBV2 with TRBJ1-4; D is possibly TRBD1 (6 bases). The ends were cut back, 8 bases at V and 8 bases at J, with 12 bases in the middle. The V gene's germline CDR1 is SNHLY and CDR2 FYNNEI. The CDR3 extends over 12 amino acids. The DNA for the CDR3 is TGTGCCAGCCGGGACATACAGGAAAAACTGTTTTTT. Protein: CASRDIQEKLFF.

V gene TRBV4-1 combines with J gene TRBJ2-1, with D hard to call. Germline-derived CDR1 and CDR2 are MGHRA and YSYEKL. The ends were cut back, 4 bases at V and 3 bases at J, with 13 bases in the middle. The CDR3 extends over 15 amino acids. CDR3 loop: CASSLGGLIYNEQFF. The DNA for the CDR3 is TGCGCCAGCAGCCTCGGTGGGCTGATCTACAATGAGCAGTTCTTC.

This chain joins TRBV7-2 and TRBJ1-1; 9 nucleotides align to TRBD1. V was clipped by 0 bases and J by 7 bases; unmatched bases: 3. The CDR3 sequence is 14 residues long. Germline-derived CDR1 and CDR2 are SGHTA and FQGNSA. The CDR3, as DNA: TGTGCCAGCAGCTTAGCCGGGACAGGGAGTGAAGCTTTCTTT. Protein: CASSLAGTGSEAFF. The full variable domain, rest sourced from reference TRBV7-2 and TRBJ1-1, is GAGVSQSPSNKVTEKGKDVELRCDPISGHTALYWYRQSLGQGLEFLIYFQGNSAPDKSGLPSDRFSAERTGGSVSTLTIQRTQQEDSAVYLCASSLAGTGSEAFFGQGTRLTVV.

The rearrangement joins TRBV5-7 to TRBJ2-5, with TRBD1 as a possible D gene (5 bases). TRBV5-7 belongs to the ORF category, with a function that is uncertain. This CDR3 spans 14 amino acids. Trimming took 2 bases from V and 5 from J, leaving 13 bases between them. The CDR3 loop reads CASSFCRAWETQYF. CDR3 coding DNA: TGTGCCAGCAGCTTCTGCAGGGCCTGGGAGACCCAGTACTTC.

The rearrangement joins TRBV18 to TRBJ1-1; D is undetermined. Trimming cost V 6 bases and J 0 bases, with 11 bases left between them. In germline, CDR1 is KGHSH, CDR2 LQKENI. The CDR3 loop spans 14 amino acids. The CDR3 reads CASSLGYMNTEAFF. Written as DNA, the CDR3 is TGTGCCAGCTCGCTGGGATACATGAACACTGAAGCTTTCTTT.

The chain couples TRBV10-1 to TRBJ1-5, with no clear D. The CDR3 consists of 13 residues. Trimming cost V 5 bases and J 5 bases, with 10 bases left between them. Germline V CDR1 and CDR2: WNHNN, SYGVQD (reference sequence). CDR3 in amino acids: CASSSRVDQPQHF. The CDR3 DNA reads as TGCGCCAGCAGTTCGCGGGTTGATCAGCCCCAGCATTTT.

The chain employs TRBV7-9 and TRBJ1-3; 9 bases are a match to TRBD1. The CDR3 loop spans 16 amino acids. Germline trimming cut 5 bases from V and 2 bases from J; bases unmatched to any gene: 7. Germline values: CDR1 SEHNR, CDR2 FQNEAQ (reference sequence). The CDR3 region has the DNA TGTGCCAGCAGCCTGGGCGGGGACAGGGCTGGAAACACCATATATTTT. Encoded protein: CASSLGGDRAGNTIYF.

Written as DNA, the CDR3 is TGTGCCAGCTCATCCAGTTTGAACACTGAAGCTTTCTTT. Its translation is CASSSSLNTEAFF. The genes are TRBV18 and TRBJ1-1; D not certain. CDR3 length: 13 amino acids. Looked up from germline, CDR1 is KGHSH and CDR2 is LQKENI. Trimming pared 5 bases from V and 0 bases from J, leaving 7 bases between.

The V call is TRBV5-1, the J call TRBJ1-5; TRBD1 matches at 7 bases. Germline lookup yields CDR1 SGHRS and CDR2 YFSETQ. The CDR3 runs to 14 residues. Trimming at V came to 4 bases and at J to 7 bases, leaving 8 bases not matched to a gene. The CDR3 region is CASSPGSGGQPQHF. The CDR3 DNA reads as TGCGCCAGCAGCCCCGGGTCAGGGGGACAGCCCCAGCATTTT.

This clone was observed once. The gene calls are TRBV6-5 and TRBJ1-1; no reliable D call. In germline, CDR1 is MNHEY, CDR2 SVGAGI. V dropped 6 bases and J dropped 0 bases, with 11 bases sitting between them. CDR3 size: 14 residues. CDR3 nucleotides: TGTGCCAGCAGAACGTCTATCCTGAACACTGAAGCTTTCTTT. It codes for CASRTSILNTEAFF.

The genes are TRBV19 and TRBJ1-2; D call uncertain. This CDR3 region has 13 residues. V lost 7 bases and J 1 base, leaving 10 bases between the germline ends. Germline V CDR1 and CDR2: LNHDA, SQIVND (reference sequence). The CDR3 region has the DNA TGTGCCAGTACCTTCCGCGATAACTATGGCTACACCTTC. Translating gives CASTFRDNYGYTF. Filled out from reference TRBV19 and TRBJ1-2, the complete variable domain reads DGGITQSPKYLFRKEGQNVTLSCEQNLNHDAMYWYRQDPGQGLRLIYYSQIVNDFQKGDIAEGYSVSREKKESFPLTVTSAQKNPTAFYLCASTFRDNYGYTFGSGTRLTVV.

V and J are TRBV11-2 and TRBJ2-1; D possibly corresponds to TRBD1 (6 bases). Germline V CDR1 and CDR2: SGHAT, FQNNGV. The CDR3 is 13 residues long. V gave up 4 bases and J gave up 5 bases, with 9 bases separating them. The DNA for the CDR3 is TGTGCCAGCAGCTCCACAGGGAACAATGAGCAGTTCTTC. Protein product: CASSSTGNNEQFF.

The chain joins TRBV7-8 to TRBJ2-1; D not resolved. Deletions cut 1 base from V and 1 base from J, with 5 bases between. Germline CDR1 is SGHVS and CDR2 is FQNEAQ. The CDR3 extends over 14 amino acids. The DNA of the CDR3 is TGTGCCAGCAGCTTAGGCCAGTCCTACAATGAGCAGTTCTTC. Translated, it gives CASSLGQSYNEQFF.